One sample yielded the 4 T cell receptor beta chains listed below, sequenced in a study of CD8 T cells in ankylosing spondylitis. A single record per CDR3 protein comes from TCRdb applying MiXCR to the 5' RACE reads. The sample has 250,000 to 350,000 distinct CDR3 sequences, about a fifth seen once. Sequencing was performed on blood, either unsorted or a sorted T cell fraction (not recorded which). The source of these receptors is a female donor with ankylosing spondylitis or in good health (not recorded which).

This rearrangement joins TRBV29-1 to TRBJ2-5; TRBD1 aligns across 7 bases. CDR1 and CDR2 from the germline V gene are SQVTM and ANQGSEA. Losses at the gene ends were 6 bases for V and 5 bases for J; bases not matched to a gene: 6. CDR3 size: 12 residues. CDR3 sequence reads: CSVKGAKETQYF. CDR3 nucleotide sequence: TGCAGCGTAAAGGGGGCAAAGGAGACCCAGTACTTC.

The rearrangement joins TRBV14 to TRBJ2-5; D is undetermined. Trimming cost V 5 bases and J 5 bases, with 18 bases left between them. The CDR3 is 15 amino acids. Per the germline V gene, CDR1 is SGHDN and CDR2 is FVKESK. CDR3 sequence reads: CASSGPTTRSETQYF. DNA of the CDR3: TGTGCCAGCAGCGGACCGACCACCAGGTCGGAGACCCAGTACTTC.

This clonotype was observed at least ten times. The chain joins TRBV20-1 to TRBJ1-2; D is ambiguous. Trimming shortened V by 0 bases and J by 7 bases, and 12 bases separated the two germline ends. This CDR3 region has 13 residues. Germline V lookup: CDR1 DFQATT, CDR2 SNEGSKA (reference sequence). CDR3 bases: TGCAGTGCTAGAGATTTAGGTGCGCCTGGCTACACCTTC. It translates to CSARDLGAPGYTF.

This clonotype was seen only a few times. The chain uses TRBV12-3 or TRBV12-4 and TRBJ2-3; the match to TRBD1 covers 9 bases. J was trimmed by 4 bases and V by 6 bases; bases with no gene match: 8. The CDR3 covers 15 residues. The CDR3 DNA follows: TGTGCCAGCAGCTACAGGGGGCGCCTCCCAGATACGCAGTATTTT. Its protein product is CASSYRGRLPDTQYF.